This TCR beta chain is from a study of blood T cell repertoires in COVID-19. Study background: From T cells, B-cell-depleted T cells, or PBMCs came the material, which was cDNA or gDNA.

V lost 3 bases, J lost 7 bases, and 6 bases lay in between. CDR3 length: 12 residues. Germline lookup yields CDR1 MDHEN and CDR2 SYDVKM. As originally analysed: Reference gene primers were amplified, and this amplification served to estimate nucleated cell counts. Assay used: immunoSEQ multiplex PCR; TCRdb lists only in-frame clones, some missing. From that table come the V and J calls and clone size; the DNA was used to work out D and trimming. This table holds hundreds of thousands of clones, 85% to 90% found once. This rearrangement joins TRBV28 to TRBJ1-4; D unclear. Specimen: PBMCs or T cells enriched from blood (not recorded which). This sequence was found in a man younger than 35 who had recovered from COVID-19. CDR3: CASSLSSEKLFF. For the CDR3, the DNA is TGTGCCAGCAGTTTGTCCTCTGAAAAACTGTTTTTT.